Sequencing of this TCR beta chain was carried out in a study of T cells in Graves' hyperthyroidism and ophthalmopathy. About the research overall: Sampling of peripheral blood happened at initial diagnosis, prior to any treatment.

Amplification of TCR beta CDR3 regions used RNA as the template. During a first-round RT-PCR of the TCR CDR3, the HTBI primer set was used. Each CDR3 protein is one row after TCRdb ran MiXCR on the multiplex PCR reads. The data contain a few hundred thousand distinct CDR3 sequences, less than 25% of them singletons. The CDR3 is 13 amino acids. The ends lost 7 bases at V and 1 base at J; junction bases unmatched: 3. The germline V gene has CDR1 SGHRS and CDR2 YFSETQ. The study enrolled patients aged 18 to 65 with newly diagnosed hyperthyroidism of under 2 months' duration. A patient was excluded if there was uncontrolled infection, other autoimmune disease, pregnancy or lactation.

The chain joins TRBV5-1 to TRBJ2-7, with TRBD1 matching over 9 bases. This clonotype was obtained from a man aged 18 to 35 with Graves' hyperthyroidism. The sequencing sample was made of blood. CDR3 sequence: CASRDRESYEQYF. CDR3 DNA: TGCGCCAGCCGGGACAGGGAGTCCTACGAGCAGTACTTC. The complete variable domain, with remaining parts taken from reference TRBV5-1 and TRBJ2-7, reads KAGVTQTPRYLIKTRGQQVTLSCSPISGHRSVSWYQQTPGQGLQFLFEYFSETQRNKGNFPGRFSGRQFSNSRSEMNVSTLELGDSALYLCASRDRESYEQYFGPGTRLTVT.